This T cell receptor (beta chain) was captured by sequencing in a study of graft-versus-host responses after intestinal transplantation. Study-level points and caveats: GvH clones surfaced in recipient marrow, some emerging earlier in ileum or blood.

The protocol was immunoSEQ multiplex PCR, while the TCRdb copy is restricted to in-frame clones and leaves out a portion. Here the sample spans tens of thousands of clones, 90% being singletons. Concerning this clone: Its antigen is not identified.

J lost 9 bases, V lost 1 base, and 14 bases had no gene match. Germline CDR1 is MGHRA and CDR2 is YSYEKL. The CDR3 runs to 18 residues. This rearrangement joins TRBV4-1 to TRBJ1-6; TRBD1 aligns across 8 bases. Sequencing was performed on unstimulated CD8+ T cells sorted from spleen or lymph node cells, taken before transplant. The sequence was obtained from a human donor who was the organ donor for an intestinal transplant. The CDR3 DNA sequence: TGCGCCAGCAGCCAAGTTATGGGCCCTAGGACAGGGCCTTCACCCCTCCACTTT. Its translation is CASSQVMGPRTGPSPLHF.